The clone carrying this T cell receptor beta chain has a count of ten or more. The sample comes from a study of regulatory T cells in long-lasting Graves disease. Background on the study: The study enrolled newly diagnosed Graves' patients on antithyroid drugs under 3 months.

Specified time point: newly diagnosed GD, antithyroid drugs for less than 3 months. Extracted RNA from PBMCs served as the source of the TCR library. Combining iRepertoire HTBI primers with Arm-PCR of CDR3 regions, the authors built TCR beta libraries. TCRdb re-analysed the multiplex PCR reads in MiXCR, keeping a single row per CDR3 protein. The sample lists 530,000 or so distinct CDR3 sequences; more than 15% were seen once. These same data were also listed under a study on T cells in Graves' hyperthyroidism and ophthalmopathy.

The material sequenced was peripheral blood mononuclear cells (PBMCs), taken at new diagnosis, from a patient treated with antithyroid drugs. The receptor comes from a man younger than 35 with Graves disease.

DNA for the CDR3: TGTGCCAGCAGCCCAGAGGGGTCCCCGGTTTGGACTAGCGGGTGGCACTCCTACAATGAGCAGTTCTTC. Its translation is CASSPEGSPVWTSGWHSYNEQFF. The chain is built from TRBV5-6 and TRBJ2-1; the match to TRBD2 covers 11 bases. Germline CDR1 reads SGHDT; CDR2 reads YYEEEE. The V and J ends lost 4 bases and 0 bases, in that order; junction bases with no gene match: 24. This CDR3 comprises 23 residues.